The TCR beta chain described here comes from a study of response to subunit inactivated influenza vaccine. Findings and limits, study-wide: After each seasonal influenza vaccination, few new T cells are recruited, the authors suggested.

The germline V gene has CDR1 SGHAT and CDR2 FQDESV (reference sequence). The CDR3 has 18 amino acids. V lost 2 bases to trimming and J lost 3 bases; unmatched junction nucleotides: 12. TCRdb re-called the RT-PCR reads through MiXCR, storing one row per CDR3 protein. The sample includes hundreds of thousands of distinct CDR3 sequences, approximately 16% of them seen just once. This clonotype came up a few times. The antigen is unknown. Here the sequenced sample was CD4+ T cells sorted from PBMCs, taken roughly 24 months after vaccination. The TCR originated in a man aged 50-75 years who received an inactivated influenza vaccine. The chain has TRBV11-1 and TRBJ2-2; TRBD1 aligns across 7 bases. CDR3 sequence reads: CASSLPHRGPLDTGELFF. The CDR3 DNA follows: TGTGCCAGCAGCTTACCCCACAGGGGACCCCTCGACACCGGGGAGCTGTTTTTT. The entire variable domain, with the rest obtained from reference TRBV11-1 and TRBJ2-2, is as follows: EAEVAQSPRYKITEKSQAVAFWCDPISGHATLYWYRQILGQGPELLVQFQDESVVDDSQLPKDRFSAERLKGVDSTLKIQPAELGDSAMYLCASSLPHRGPLDTGELFFGEGSRLTVL.